The 17 T cell receptor beta chains below come from one sample, sequenced in a study of blood T cell repertoires in COVID-19. TCRdb's table, derived via immunoSEQ multiplex PCR, lists solely in-frame clones and lacks some. The data hold 100,000 or so clones, with about 90% observed a single time. Sequencing input: peripheral blood. These TCRs come from a man between 45 and 60 years old with acute or convalescent COVID-19.

The chain is built from TRBV7-6 and TRBJ2-3, with unresolved D. The germline V and J ends were trimmed by 3 bases and 0 bases, with 13 bases remaining between them. CDR1 is SGHVS and CDR2 is FNYEAQ in the germline V gene. This CDR3 region has 16 residues. CDR3 nucleotide sequence: TGTGCCAGCAGCTTCACAGCTCAAACTAGCACAGATACGCAGTATTTT. The encoded protein is CASSFTAQTSTDTQYF.

The gene calls are TRBV12-3 or TRBV12-4 and TRBJ1-1, with no clear D. The length of the CDR3 is 10 residues. The V and J ends lost 2 bases and 7 bases respectively, with 2 bases between them. The CDR3 region is CASSLLEAFF. The CDR3 bases are TGTGCCAGCAGTTTACTTGAAGCTTTCTTT.

This sequence joins TRBV2 and TRBJ1-2; D may be TRBD1 (6 bases). The CDR3 covers 13 residues. Germline V gene lookup returns CDR1 SNHLY and CDR2 FYNNEI. The V and J ends lost 5 bases and 8 bases respectively, with 15 bases between them. CDR3 sequence: CASSTQGFDGYTF. CDR3 sequence (DNA): TGTGCCAGCAGTACCCAGGGGTTCGACGGCTACACCTTC.

The rearrangement links TRBV5-1 to TRBJ1-5; D not resolved. CDR1 is SGHRS and CDR2 is YFSETQ in the germline V gene. This CDR3 has 14 amino acids. V was shortened by 1 base and J by 2 bases, with 7 bases between the two germline ends. CDR3 bases: TGCGCCAGCAGCTTGACCTCAGGCAATCAGCCCCAGCATTTT. It is translated as CASSLTSGNQPQHF.

This sequence joins TRBV25-1 and TRBJ2-3; 8 bases map to TRBD2. Germline V gene sequence: CDR1 MGHDK, CDR2 SYGVNS. V lost 8 bases to trimming and J lost 3 bases; unmatched junction nucleotides: 10. The CDR3 spans 15 residues. The CDR3 coding sequence is TGTGCCAGCGGGATAGGAGCGGGGGATACAGATACGCAGTATTTT. This translates into CASGIGAGDTDTQYF.

The chain employs TRBV23-1 and TRBJ2-3, with TRBD1 matching 8 bases. TRBV23-1 is sorted into the ORF group, with uncertain function. Germline trimming cut 6 bases from V and 1 base from J; bases unmatched to any gene: 12. This CDR3 spans 17 amino acids. The CDR3 DNA reads TGCGCCAGCAGCCACCCTTGCTTGGACAGGGGCACAGATACGCAGTATTTT. It translates to CASSHPCLDRGTDTQYF.

The chain links TRBV6-1 to TRBJ2-7; maybe TRBD1 (5 bases). V dropped 0 bases and J dropped 6 bases, with 15 bases sitting between them. This CDR3 contains 15 residues. The germline V gene encodes CDR1 MNHNS and CDR2 SASEGT. CDR3 DNA: TGTGCCAGCAGTGAAGCTTGGCAGGGTATGGCCGAGCAGTACTTC. Translating gives CASSEAWQGMAEQYF.

The J gene is TRBJ1-1, the V gene TRBV19; tentatively, D is TRBD1 (5 bases). Per germline, CDR1 LNHDA and CDR2 SQIVND (reference sequence). With 1 base removed from V and 0 bases from J, the gap between germline ends came to 9 bases. The CDR3 extends over 15 amino acids. The DNA of the CDR3 is TGTGCCAGTAGTATAGGTGAGACAGTGAACACTGAAGCTTTCTTT. Residues: CASSIGETVNTEAFF.

This clone was picked up one time. CDR3 in amino acids: CASSQSGGNSPLHF. CDR3 in DNA: TGTGCCAGCAGCCAGTCGGGGGGTAATTCACCCCTCCACTTT. This chain links TRBV3-1 (or the pseudogene TRBV3-2) with TRBJ1-6; D might be TRBD1 (5 bases). Germline CDR1 is LGHDT and CDR2 is YNNKEL (reference sequence). Trimming cost V 3 bases and J 6 bases, with 9 bases left between them. The CDR3 contains 14 residues.

J is TRBJ1-3 and V is TRBV5-6; D call uncertain. This CDR3 spans 15 amino acids. Trimming removed 0 bases from V and 0 bases from J, with 7 bases in between. Germline V CDR1 and CDR2: SGHDT, YYEEEE. The CDR3 bases are TGTGCCAGCAGCTTGGCAGGCTTCTCTGGAAACACCATATATTTT. Its translation: CASSLAGFSGNTIYF.

The rearrangement uses TRBV7-9 and TRBJ2-5; possibly TRBD1 for D (7 bases). CDR1 is SEHNR and CDR2 is FQNEAQ in the germline V gene (reference sequence). Between the trimmed V and J ends, which lost 5 bases and 1 base, there was a span of 17 bases. The CDR3 runs to 16 residues. CDR3 residues: CASSQRGDSSQETQYF. The DNA of the CDR3 is TGTGCCAGCAGCCAAAGGGGGGACAGCAGCCAAGAGACCCAGTACTTC.

The chain recombines TRBV24-1 with TRBJ1-5; D is ambiguous. Deletions cut 2 bases from V and 7 bases from J, with 8 bases between. The CDR3 length is 13 residues. Germline V lookup: CDR1 KGHDR, CDR2 SFDVKD. The DNA for the CDR3 is TGTGCCACCAGTGATTCCTCCGGGCAGCCCCAGCATTTT. This encodes CATSDSSGQPQHF.

This chain connects TRBV27 to TRBJ2-1; D is ambiguous. This CDR3 is built from 16 residues. CDR1 is MNHEY, CDR2 SMNVEV, per germline (reference sequence). The germline V and J ends were trimmed by 3 bases and 5 bases, with 17 bases remaining between them. The CDR3 region has the DNA TGTGCCAGCAGTTTGCGGTGGCAACTATCAAACAATGAGCAGTTCTTC. Residues: CASSLRWQLSNNEQFF.

The chain carries TRBV7-9 and TRBJ2-2; D uncertain. CDR1 SEHNR and CDR2 FQNEAQ come from the germline V gene (reference sequence). With 5 bases removed from V and 0 bases from J, the gap between germline ends came to 13 bases. The CDR3 extends over 16 amino acids. DNA of the CDR3: TGTGCCAGCAGCCCCGTTTGGGCAGCGAACACCGGGGAGCTGTTTTTT. Protein product: CASSPVWAANTGELFF.

The rearrangement links TRBV7-9 to TRBJ2-7; D call uncertain. The CDR3 runs 14 residues. Germline V CDR1 and CDR2: SEHNR, FQNEAQ (reference sequence). Trimming took off 6 bases at V and 0 bases at J, with 12 bases between the two ends. The CDR3 sequence: CASSPPMSSYEQYF. The CDR3 nucleotides are TGTGCCAGCAGTCCACCAATGAGCTCCTACGAGCAGTACTTC.

The V gene is TRBV25-1, the J gene TRBJ1-2; D uncertain. The V end lost 4 bases, the J end lost 6 bases, and 21 bases lay between the germline ends. Per the germline V gene, CDR1 is MGHDK and CDR2 is SYGVNS. This CDR3 contains 16 residues. The CDR3 DNA follows: TGTGCCAGCAGTGCCACCACTCCCAAACGCATCGATGGCTACACCTTC. Translation gives CASSATTPKRIDGYTF.

The J gene is TRBJ1-3, the V gene TRBV6-5; weak D call: TRBD1 (6 bases). Trimming shortened V by 8 bases and J by 3 bases, and 11 bases separated the two germline ends. Per germline, CDR1 MNHEY and CDR2 SVGAGI. The CDR3 has 13 residues. The CDR3 protein is CASRGGVGNTIYF. The DNA of the CDR3 is TGTGCCAGCCGAGGGGGGGTTGGAAACACCATATATTTT.